These T cell receptor beta chains were read from a single sample in a study of cytomegalovirus exposure and HLA in healthy donors. Method: immunoSEQ multiplex PCR; TCRdb's copy keeps in-frame clones and lacks some. The repertoire holds 150,000 to 200,000 clones, with approximately 79% as singletons. The sequenced sample consisted of PBMCs. The receptor set was obtained from a woman in her 30s in good health and CMV-seropositive. The CDR3 runs from the conserved cysteine through the conserved F or W. The order of the fields is V gene, D gene, J gene, clone size, CDR3 DNA, CDR3 protein. D genes are given only for firm matches. Clone sizes are given selectively: once, few, many, or a class where the clone is expanded.

TRBV14,NA,TRBJ1-1,NA,TGTGCCAGCAGCCAAGAAAGGTGGGGGGACACTGAAGCTTTCTTT,CASSQERWGDTEAFF
TRBV7-9,TRBD1,TRBJ2-7,NA,TGTGCCAGCAGCCAGGGACAGGGGAGGGCCTACGAGCAGTACTTC,CASSQGQGRAYEQYF
TRBV15,TRBD1,TRBJ1-1,NA,TGTGCCATAGAACCGGGACAGGGAGGGGCTGAAGCTTTCTTT,CAIEPGQGGAEAFF
TRBV27,TRBD2,TRBJ2-1,NA,TGTGCCAGCAGTCCCGATTTGAGACTAGCGAGTGCCTACAATGAGCAGTTCTTC,CASSPDLRLASAYNEQFF
TRBV10-2,NA,TRBJ2-5,once,TGCGCCAGCGGTGGAGGTCAGAGCCTTTGGGAGACCCAGTACTTC,CASGGGQSLWETQYF
TRBV7-6,NA,TRBJ1-5,NA,TGTGCCAGCAGCCCCGGGGGGTACAGCAATCAGCCCCAGCATTTT,CASSPGGYSNQPQHF
TRBV4-3,TRBD1,TRBJ2-1,few,TGCGCCAGCAGCCAGGCAGTTTCAGGGGGGCAGTTCTTC,CASSQAVSGGQFF
TRBV19,NA,TRBJ2-7,NA,TGTGCCAGTAGTCGGGAAGGGAGGCGGGAGCAGTACTTC,CASSREGRREQYF
TRBV4-3,NA,TRBJ1-1,NA,TGCGCCAGCAGCCAAGTCGGGGTCATGAACACTGAAGCTTTCTTT,CASSQVGVMNTEAFF
TRBV5-1,NA,TRBJ1-1,few,TGCGCCAGCAGCTTATCCTACGGGATCATGAACACTGAAGCTTTCTTT,CASSLSYGIMNTEAFF
TRBV19,TRBD1,TRBJ1-2,few,TGTGCCAGTAGTATACGACGGGGGACAGGGAGTGGCTACACCTTC,CASSIRRGTGSGYTF
TRBV29-1,TRBD2,TRBJ2-1,NA,TGCAGCCTCAGAAGGGGAAGCGGGGGATACAATGAGCAGTTCTTC,CSLRRGSGGYNEQFF
TRBV2,TRBD2,TRBJ2-7,NA,TGTGCCAGCAGTGACGGACTAGCGTGGGAGCAGTACTTC,CASSDGLAWEQYF
TRBV11-2,NA,TRBJ1-3,NA,TGTGCCAGTCGGGGACTTACTGGAAACACCATATATTTT,CASRGLTGNTIYF
TRBV2,NA,TRBJ2-1,NA,TGTGCCAGCAGTGAAGAACAGGGTTCCTACAATGAGCAGTTCTTC,CASSEEQGSYNEQFF
TRBV15,NA,TRBJ2-7,NA,TGTGCCACCAGCAGAGATAGCACCGACTATCTCTACGAGCAGTACTTC,CATSRDSTDYLYEQYF
TRBV4-3,NA,TRBJ2-7,few,TGCGCCAGCAGCCAAGATTTGGCATACGAGCAGTACTTC,CASSQDLAYEQYF
TRBV4-1,TRBD2,TRBJ2-3,NA,TGCGCCAGCAGCGTTCGGACTAGCGGGAGTAAAGATACGCAGTATTTT,CASSVRTSGSKDTQYF
TRBV5-1,NA,TRBJ2-6,NA,TGCGCCAGCATTGTTCCATCGCCACTGCCATCATCTGGGGCCAACGTCCTGACTTTC,CASIVPSPLPSSGANVLTF
TRBV19,TRBD1,TRBJ1-5,NA,TGTGCCAGTACCCAGACAGGGGGCAGCAATCAGCCCCAGCATTTT,CASTQTGGSNQPQHF
TRBV15,NA,TRBJ2-4,NA,TGTGCCACCAGCAGAGATTCGCAGGCTAAAAACATTCAGTACTTC,CATSRDSQAKNIQYF
TRBV5-6,NA,TRBJ2-1,NA,TGTGCCAGCAGCTTTCATTTAACTAGCTCCTACAATGAGCAGTTCTTC,CASSFHLTSSYNEQFF
TRBV9,NA,TRBJ1-1,NA,TGTGCCAGCAGCGCCGCCCCCGGGGGGAGGAGGGCTTTCTTT,CASSAAPGGRRAFF
TRBV2,NA,TRBJ2-4,NA,TGTGCCAGCAGTGAAGCCCCGGAGGGGGCCAAAAACATTCAGTACTTC,CASSEAPEGAKNIQYF
TRBV10-3,NA,TRBJ2-1,NA,TGTGCCATCAGTGAGCCAACCGGGACTCCGAATTACAATGAGCAGTTCTTC,CAISEPTGTPNYNEQFF
TRBV15,NA,TRBJ2-7,NA,TGTGCCACCAGCAGAGATCGAGGGGGGGGGCACTACGAGCAGTACTTC,CATSRDRGGGHYEQYF
TRBV30,NA,TRBJ1-2,few,TGTGCCTGGAGCAAAACACCCTATGGCTACACCTTC,CAWSKTPYGYTF
TRBV4-3,TRBD2,TRBJ2-7,NA,TGCGCCAGCAGCCAATCTTTGTCCCGGGAGGTAAACGAGCAGTACTTC,CASSQSLSREVNEQYF